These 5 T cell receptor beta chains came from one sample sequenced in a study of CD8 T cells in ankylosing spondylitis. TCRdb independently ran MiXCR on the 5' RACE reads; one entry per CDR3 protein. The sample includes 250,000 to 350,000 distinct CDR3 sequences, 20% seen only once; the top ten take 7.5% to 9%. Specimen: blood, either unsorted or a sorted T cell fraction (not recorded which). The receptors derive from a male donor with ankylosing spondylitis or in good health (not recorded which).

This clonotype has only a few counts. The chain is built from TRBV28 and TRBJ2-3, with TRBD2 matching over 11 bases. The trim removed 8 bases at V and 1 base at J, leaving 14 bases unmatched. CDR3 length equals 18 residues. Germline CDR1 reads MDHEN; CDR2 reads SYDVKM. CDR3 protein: CASSGTAALAGGTDTQYF. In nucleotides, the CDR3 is TGTGCCAGCTCTGGGACCGCGGCACTAGCGGGAGGCACAGATACGCAGTATTTT.

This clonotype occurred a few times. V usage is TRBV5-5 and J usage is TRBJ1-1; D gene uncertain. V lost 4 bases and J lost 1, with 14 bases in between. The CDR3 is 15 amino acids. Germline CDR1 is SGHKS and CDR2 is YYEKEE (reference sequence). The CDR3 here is CASSRTGYQNTEAFF. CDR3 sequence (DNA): TGTGCCAGCAGCAGGACGGGGTACCAGAACACTGAAGCTTTCTTT.

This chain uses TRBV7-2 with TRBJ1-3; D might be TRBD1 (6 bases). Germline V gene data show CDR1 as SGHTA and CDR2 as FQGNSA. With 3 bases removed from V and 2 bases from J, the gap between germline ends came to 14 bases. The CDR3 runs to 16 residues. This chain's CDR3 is CASSFTGKIAGNTIYF. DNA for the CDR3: TGTGCCAGCAGCTTTACAGGGAAGATTGCTGGAAACACCATATATTTT.

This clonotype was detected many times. In DNA, the CDR3 is TGCGCCAGCAGTAAAGACAGGGGCCCAGATACGCAGTATTTT. It codes for CASSKDRGPDTQYF. The chain employs TRBV5-1 and TRBJ2-3, with 8 bases lining up with TRBD1. The CDR3 has 14 residues. CDR1 is SGHRS, CDR2 YFSETQ, per germline. J gave up 4 bases and V 5 bases, and 6 bases lay outside the gene matches.

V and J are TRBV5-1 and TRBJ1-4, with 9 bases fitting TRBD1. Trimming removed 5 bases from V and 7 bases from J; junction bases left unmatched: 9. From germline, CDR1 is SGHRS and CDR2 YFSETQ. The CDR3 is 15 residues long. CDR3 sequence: CASRRIQGAGEKLFF. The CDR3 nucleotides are TGCGCCAGCAGGCGAATACAGGGGGCAGGTGAAAAACTGTTTTTT.